These 16 T cell receptor beta chains originate from one sample sequenced in a study of shared clonotypes between healthy human individuals. The method was immunoSEQ multiplex PCR; TCRdb's version includes in-frame clones alone and lacks a portion of them. This table holds under 600,000 clones, roughly four fifths found once. Input material: PBMCs. The receptors derive from a woman in her thirties or forties in good health. Some clones in this sample may be carry-over from other donors' samples.

This clone has only one observation. The gene calls are TRBV11-2 and TRBJ2-7, with 8 positions matching TRBD1. Germline loops: CDR1 SGHAT, CDR2 FQNNGV. The CDR3 consists of 16 residues. With V trimmed by 2 bases and J by 4 bases, 10 bases remained unmatched. CDR3 nucleotides: TGTGCCAGCAGCTTAATCTTCCGGGACAGGAATTACGAGCAGTACTTC. Encoded protein: CASSLIFRDRNYEQYF.

CDR3 sequence: CASSQSGQGQIGVGELFF. CDR3 in DNA: TGTGCCAGCAGCCAATCAGGACAGGGTCAAATCGGGGTCGGGGAGCTGTTTTTT. The rearrangement joins TRBV7-9 to TRBJ2-2; 8 positions match TRBD1. V lost 5 bases, J lost 7 bases, and 18 bases stayed unmatched. CDR3 size: 18 residues. Germline V lookup: CDR1 SEHNR, CDR2 FQNEAQ (reference sequence).

The V and J genes are TRBV12-5 and TRBJ2-2, with 7 bases identical to TRBD2. The ends lost 5 bases at V and 8 bases at J; junction bases unmatched: 14. CDR1 and CDR2 (germline): LGHNT, FRNRAP. CDR3 size: 16 residues. The CDR3 DNA follows: TGTGCTAGTGGTCATGGTAGTACGGGGGGTGTAGGGGAGCTGTTTTTT. It codes for CASGHGSTGGVGELFF.

The V gene is TRBV6-5, the J gene TRBJ1-2, with 7 positions matching TRBD1. Unmatched junction bases numbered 4, after V lost 0 bases and J lost 6 bases. This CDR3 region has 14 residues. Germline V gives CDR1 MNHEY, CDR2 SVGAGI. CDR3 sequence: CASSYSRQGDGYTF. The CDR3 region has the DNA TGTGCCAGCAGTTACTCGAGACAGGGAGATGGCTACACCTTC.

This clone was observed a few times. The chain links TRBV18 to TRBJ2-3; TRBD1 agrees at 9 bases. The V gene's germline CDR1 is KGHSH and CDR2 LQKENI. There are 16 residues in the CDR3. The junction had 12 bases not matched to a gene; V was cut back by 6 bases and J by 5 bases. In DNA form, the CDR3 reads TGTGCCAGCTCGGGGAGTTCGGGACAGGGAGGAGATACGCAGTATTTT. Translation gives CASSGSSGQGGDTQYF.

The chain is built from TRBV6-6 and TRBJ1-1, with D possibly being TRBD1 (5 bases). Trimming removed 0 bases from V and 3 bases from J, with 11 bases in between. The CDR3 extends over 15 amino acids. Germline V CDR1 and CDR2: MNHNY, SVGAGI (reference sequence). The CDR3 nucleotides are TGTGCCAGCAGTTACTCCGGCAGGGCCTACACTGAAGCTTTCTTT. It translates to CASSYSGRAYTEAFF.

This chain uses TRBV6-5 with TRBJ1-6; TRBD1 matches at 9 bases. CDR3 length: 16 amino acids. The V gene's germline CDR1 is MNHEY and CDR2 SVGAGI. Trimming cost V 0 bases and J 7 bases; bases outside gene matches: 4. Here the CDR3 reads CASSYSRGTGNSPLHF. Here the CDR3 DNA reads TGTGCCAGCAGTTACTCGAGAGGGACAGGGAATTCACCCCTCCACTTT.

The chain uses TRBV4-3 and TRBJ1-1; 7 nucleotides match TRBD1. The CDR3 has 15 residues. Germline CDR1 is LGHNA and CDR2 is YSLEER. J lost 5 bases, V lost 3 bases, and 9 bases had no gene match. CDR3 in DNA: TGCGCCAGCAGCCACCAAGGGGGCGCGTTTACTGAAGCTTTCTTT. It yields the protein CASSHQGGAFTEAFF.

The rearrangement uses TRBV29-1 and TRBJ1-1; weak D call: TRBD1 (5 bases). V was cut by 7 bases and J by 3 bases, with 18 bases left in between. Germline CDR1 and CDR2: SQVTM and ANQGSEA. The CDR3 runs 14 residues. In DNA, the CDR3 is TGCAGCGCTACAGGTTCCCGGGTAGACACTGAAGCTTTCTTT. It codes for CSATGSRVDTEAFF.

The rearrangement uses TRBV5-1 and TRBJ1-1; D unresolved. Germline V gives CDR1 SGHRS, CDR2 YFSETQ. Deletions cut 1 base from V and 1 base from J, with 8 bases between. The CDR3 consists of 14 residues. The CDR3 reads CASSLTSENTEAFF. The CDR3 bases are TGCGCCAGCAGCTTGACGTCGGAGAACACTGAAGCTTTCTTT.

This clone appeared a single time. This chain joins TRBV9 and TRBJ2-2; D could derive from TRBD1 or TRBD2 (5 bases each). CDR3 size: 15 residues. The germline gives CDR1 SGDLS, CDR2 YYNGEE. Trimming shortened V by 0 bases and J by 7 bases, and 13 bases separated the two germline ends. CDR3 nucleotides: TGTGCCAGCAGCGTAGTCCCAGGGAGAATCGGGGAGCTGTTTTTT. It specifies CASSVVPGRIGELFF.

The V gene is TRBV4-1, the J gene TRBJ2-7; D is ambiguous. This CDR3 spans 14 amino acids. V was trimmed by 0 bases and J by 7 bases, leaving 13 bases between them. Per the germline V gene, CDR1 is MGHRA and CDR2 is YSYEKL. This CDR3 reads CASSQDPWAREQYF. The DNA of the CDR3 is TGCGCCAGCAGCCAAGACCCCTGGGCGAGGGAGCAGTACTTC.

The gene calls are TRBV7-3 and TRBJ2-7; 8 bases fit TRBD2. V shed 7 bases, J shed 5 bases, and the junction held 10 bases outside the gene matches. The CDR3 extends over 14 amino acids. CDR1 is SGHTA and CDR2 is FQGTGA in the germline V gene. In nucleotides, the CDR3 is TGTGCCAGCATGTTGTATAGAGCGGGAGACGAGCAGTACTTC. Residues: CASMLYRAGDEQYF. The full variable domain, completed using reference TRBV7-3 and TRBJ2-7, is GAGVSQTPSNKVTEKGKYVELRCDPISGHTALYWYRQSLGQGPEFLIYFQGTGAADDSGLPNDRFFAVRPEGSVSTLKIQRTERGDSAVYLCASMLYRAGDEQYFGPGTRLTVT.

The chain joins TRBV29-1 to TRBJ2-2, with TRBD1 matching 11 bases. Germline CDR1 SQVTM, CDR2 ANQGSEA. This CDR3 is 17 amino acids long. After removal of 6 bases from V and 7 bases from J, the junction contained 16 bases not matched to a gene. This chain's CDR3 is CSVHQGGQGALGGELFF. CDR3 nucleotides: TGCAGCGTCCACCAAGGTGGACAGGGGGCCTTGGGCGGGGAGCTGTTTTTT.

The V gene is TRBV7-6, the J gene TRBJ2-7; 10 bases match TRBD2. Germline V gene data show CDR1 as SGHVS and CDR2 as FNYEAQ. The CDR3 is made up of 15 amino acids. The junction had 4 bases not matched to a gene; V was cut back by 1 base and J by 4 bases. CDR3 loop: CASSLGLAGDYEQYF. The CDR3 DNA sequence: TGTGCCAGCAGCTTAGGCCTAGCGGGAGATTACGAGCAGTACTTC.

The chain uses TRBV4-1 and TRBJ2-7; TRBD1 matches 12 bases. With V trimmed by 4 bases and J by 1 base, 2 bases remained unmatched. CDR3 length: 15 amino acids. Germline V lookup: CDR1 MGHRA, CDR2 YSYEKL. CDR3 protein: CASSPGQGASYEQYF. The CDR3 DNA sequence: TGCGCCAGCAGCCCGGGACAGGGGGCTTCCTACGAGCAGTACTTC.